The rows below give T cell receptor beta chains drawn from one sample of a study of T cell changes during pregnancy in multiple sclerosis. Here immunoSEQ multiplex PCR was the method, and the copy in TCRdb shows in-frame clones only, minus some. The profile shows under 65,000 clones, around 90% of them singletons. The sample here was CD4+ T cells from peripheral blood mononuclear cells, taken in the third trimester of pregnancy. Every receptor here comes from a female donor with multiple sclerosis, enrolled in a pregnancy study. CDR3s include the opening cysteine and the closing phenylalanine or tryptophan. The D gene is left open where the match is weak. Not every row has a clone size; where given, it reads once, few, many or a size class.

j_gene | d_gene | abundance | v_gene | CDR3aa | CDR3nt
TRBJ1-3 | TRBD1 | . | TRBV7-9 | CASSSKRQGAEGNTIYF | TGTGCCAGCAGCTCTAAAAGACAGGGGGCGGAAGGAAACACCATATATTTT
TRBJ2-2 | . | . | TRBV7-8 | CASSLARTGELFF | TGTGCCAGCAGCTTAGCCAGGACCGGGGAGCTGTTTTTT
TRBJ2-1 | . | . | TRBV5-1 | CASSPDSYNEQFF | TGCGCCAGCAGCCCGGACAGTTACAATGAGCAGTTCTTC
TRBJ1-1 | . | . | TRBV12-5 | CASGPNPKTALNTEAFF | TGTGCTAGTGGTCCCAACCCCAAGACAGCTCTGAACACTGAAGCTTTCTTT
TRBJ2-1 | TRBD2 | . | TRBV6-1 | CASSEPGGGNNEQFF | TGTGCCAGCAGTGAACCTGGCGGGGGGAACAATGAGCAGTTCTTC
TRBJ1-3 | . | . | TRBV5-1 | CASSLGDTSGNTIYF | TGCGCCAGCAGCTTGGGAGATACGTCTGGAAACACCATATATTTT
TRBJ1-1 | . | . | TRBV5-6 | CASSLGGATEAFF | TGTGCCAGCAGCTTGGGTGGAGCCACTGAAGCTTTCTTT
TRBJ1-2 | . | . | TRBV5-1 | CASSLDSNYGYTF | TGCGCCAGCAGCTTGGACAGTAACTATGGCTACACCTTC
TRBJ2-1 | TRBD1 | . | TRBV5-5 | CASSLAPGTGDNEQFF | TGTGCCAGCAGCTTGGCTCCGGGGACAGGGGACAATGAGCAGTTCTTC
TRBJ1-5 | TRBD1 | . | TRBV30 | CAWKGQGMGQPQHF | TGTGCCTGGAAGGGACAGGGGATGGGGCAGCCCCAGCATTTT
TRBJ2-7 | TRBD1 | . | TRBV2 | CASRPGTAYEQYF | TGTGCCAGCAGGCCCGGGACAGCCTACGAGCAGTACTTC
TRBJ2-1 | TRBD1 | . | TRBV27 | CASSFSDRGLREQFF | TGTGCCAGCAGTTTCTCGGACAGGGGGCTTCGGGAGCAGTTCTTC
TRBJ2-2 | TRBD2 | . | TRBV5-4 | CASSLAIGSGRGDYTGELFF | TGTGCCAGCAGCTTGGCCATTGGTTCCGGGCGGGGGGATTACACCGGGGAGCTGTTTTTT
TRBJ2-7 | TRBD2 | . | TRBV29-1 | CSASPGLVYEQYF | TGCAGCGCCAGTCCCGGACTAGTTTACGAGCAGTACTTC
TRBJ1-2 | . | once | TRBV7-9 | CASSQIPGQPLYGYTF | TGTGCCAGCAGCCAAATTCCCGGACAGCCGCTCTATGGCTACACCTTC
TRBJ2-3 | . | . | TRBV10-1 | CATQFSFADTQYF | TGCGCCACTCAATTCTCATTTGCGGATACGCAGTATTTT
TRBJ2-3 | TRBD2 | . | TRBV6-6 | CASRHGLAGAEDTQYF | TGTGCCAGCAGACACGGACTAGCGGGGGCGGAAGATACGCAGTATTTT
TRBJ2-1 | TRBD2 | . | TRBV12-5 | CASGLVAGGVHEQFF | TGTGCTAGTGGTTTGGTAGCGGGGGGGGTCCATGAGCAGTTCTTC
TRBJ1-5 | . | . | TRBV15 | CATSRSAGGNQPQHF | TGTGCCACCAGCAGATCTGCGGGAGGCAATCAGCCCCAGCATTTT
TRBJ1-2 | TRBD1 | . | TRBV18 | CASSRRDRGYGYTF | TGTGCCAGCTCACGCCGGGACAGGGGATATGGCTACACCTTC
TRBJ2-1 | . | . | TRBV21-1 | CASSSQGHPQWNEQFF | TGTGCCAGCAGCAGCCAGGGACACCCCCAGTGGAATGAGCAGTTCTTC
TRBJ2-2 | . | . | TRBV15 | CATSRDMPDLRDSHNTGELFF | TGTGCCACCAGCAGAGATATGCCCGACTTGCGGGACAGCCATAACACCGGGGAGCTGTTTTTT
TRBJ2-3 | . | . | TRBV9 | CASSVGGRGGRGADTQYF | TGTGCCAGCAGCGTAGGGGGAAGGGGGGGCAGAGGGGCAGATACGCAGTATTTT
TRBJ2-3 | TRBD2 | . | TRBV6-5 | CASSYKRGGPTDTQYF | TGTGCCAGCAGTTACAAGCGGGGGGGACCCACAGATACGCAGTATTTT
TRBJ2-3 | TRBD2 | few | TRBV5-5 | CASSLEGLAADTQYF | TGTGCCAGCAGCTTGGAGGGACTAGCCGCAGATACGCAGTATTTT
TRBJ1-1 | TRBD1 | . | TRBV19 | CAIRTGGTEAFF | TGTGCCATTAGGACAGGGGGCACTGAAGCTTTCTTT
TRBJ1-2 | . | . | TRBV18 | CASSLKTGANNYGYTF | TGTGCCAGCTCACTAAAAACTGGGGCCAATAACTATGGCTACACCTTC
TRBJ1-1 | TRBD1 | . | TRBV5-1 | CASSPGQPNTEAFF | TGCGCCAGCAGCCCGGGACAGCCGAACACTGAAGCTTTCTTT
TRBJ2-2 | . | . | TRBV19 | CASSIPPPGELFF | TGTGCCAGTAGTATCCCCCCTCCCGGGGAGCTGTTTTTT
TRBJ1-5 | TRBD1 | . | TRBV7-2 | CASSLGGQGLDQPQHF | TGTGCCAGCAGCTTAGGGGGACAGGGTTTGGATCAGCCCCAGCATTTT
TRBJ1-3 | . | . | TRBV18 | CASSHDRGNTIYF | TGTGCCAGCTCACACGACAGGGGAAACACCATATATTTT
TRBJ2-3 | . | . | TRBV4-1 | CASSQDFRVPPTDTQYF | TGCGCCAGCAGCCAAGATTTCAGGGTACCCCCCACAGATACGCAGTATTTT
TRBJ2-7 | TRBD1 | . | TRBV2 | CASRQGAPYEQYF | TGTGCCAGCAGGCAGGGGGCGCCCTACGAGCAGTACTTC
TRBJ1-2 | . | . | TRBV5-1 | CASSLVQGRGYTF | TGCGCCAGCAGCTTGGTACAGGGTCGAGGCTACACCTTC
TRBJ2-1 | TRBD2 | . | TRBV7-3 | CASSPDSGGALNEQFF | TGTGCCAGCAGCCCCGATAGCGGGGGGGCCTTGAATGAGCAGTTCTTC
TRBJ2-3 | TRBD2 | . | TRBV11-2 | CASRRIAGGHTQYF | TGTGCCAGCAGACGTATAGCGGGGGGGCATACGCAGTATTTT
TRBJ2-2 | . | . | TRBV11-2 | CATSPGRHSYTGELFF | TGTGCCACCTCACCTGGCAGACACTCTTACACCGGGGAGCTGTTTTTT
TRBJ1-1 | . | . | TRBV7-3 | CASSPTGNTEAFF | TGTGCCAGCAGCCCTACGGGGAACACTGAAGCTTTCTTT
TRBJ2-6 | . | few | TRBV2 | CASTDMRSGANVLTF | TGTGCCAGTACAGACATGCGCTCTGGGGCCAACGTCCTGACTTTC
TRBJ1-5 | . | . | TRBV19 | CASEISNQPQHF | TGTGCCAGTGAGATTAGCAATCAGCCCCAGCATTTT
TRBJ1-1 | . | . | TRBV18 | CASLGQPSMNTEAFF | TGTGCCAGCCTAGGACAGCCTTCAATGAACACTGAAGCTTTCTTT
TRBJ1-5 | TRBD1 | few | TRBV15 | CATSRGTVWGNQPQHF | TGTGCCACCAGCAGGGGGACAGTGTGGGGCAATCAGCCCCAGCATTTT
TRBJ2-5 | . | . | TRBV30 | CAWSLRDTQETQYF | TGTGCCTGGAGTTTAAGGGACACCCAAGAGACCCAGTACTTC
TRBJ2-2 | TRBD2 | . | TRBV7-2 | CASSVRGLAGGLSTGELFF | TGTGCCAGCAGCGTTCGCGGACTAGCGGGGGGGCTAAGCACCGGGGAGCTGTTTTTT
TRBJ1-4 | TRBD1 | . | TRBV7-8 | CASSPGDSGNEKLFF | TGTGCCAGCAGCCCAGGGGACAGCGGGAATGAAAAACTGTTTTTT
TRBJ2-5 | TRBD2 | . | TRBV30 | CASGEGETQYF | TGTGCCTCGGGGGAGGGAGAGACCCAGTACTTC
TRBJ1-2 | . | . | TRBV6-1 | CASARTGFYGYTF | TGTGCCAGCGCGAGAACAGGATTCTATGGCTACACCTTC
TRBJ1-1 | . | . | TRBV9 | CASSVSSGDTEAFF | TGTGCCAGCAGCGTATCCTCAGGGGATACTGAAGCTTTCTTT
TRBJ1-1 | TRBD1 | . | TRBV19 | CASKTGGGNTEAFF | TGTGCCAGTAAAACAGGGGGGGGGAACACTGAAGCTTTCTTT